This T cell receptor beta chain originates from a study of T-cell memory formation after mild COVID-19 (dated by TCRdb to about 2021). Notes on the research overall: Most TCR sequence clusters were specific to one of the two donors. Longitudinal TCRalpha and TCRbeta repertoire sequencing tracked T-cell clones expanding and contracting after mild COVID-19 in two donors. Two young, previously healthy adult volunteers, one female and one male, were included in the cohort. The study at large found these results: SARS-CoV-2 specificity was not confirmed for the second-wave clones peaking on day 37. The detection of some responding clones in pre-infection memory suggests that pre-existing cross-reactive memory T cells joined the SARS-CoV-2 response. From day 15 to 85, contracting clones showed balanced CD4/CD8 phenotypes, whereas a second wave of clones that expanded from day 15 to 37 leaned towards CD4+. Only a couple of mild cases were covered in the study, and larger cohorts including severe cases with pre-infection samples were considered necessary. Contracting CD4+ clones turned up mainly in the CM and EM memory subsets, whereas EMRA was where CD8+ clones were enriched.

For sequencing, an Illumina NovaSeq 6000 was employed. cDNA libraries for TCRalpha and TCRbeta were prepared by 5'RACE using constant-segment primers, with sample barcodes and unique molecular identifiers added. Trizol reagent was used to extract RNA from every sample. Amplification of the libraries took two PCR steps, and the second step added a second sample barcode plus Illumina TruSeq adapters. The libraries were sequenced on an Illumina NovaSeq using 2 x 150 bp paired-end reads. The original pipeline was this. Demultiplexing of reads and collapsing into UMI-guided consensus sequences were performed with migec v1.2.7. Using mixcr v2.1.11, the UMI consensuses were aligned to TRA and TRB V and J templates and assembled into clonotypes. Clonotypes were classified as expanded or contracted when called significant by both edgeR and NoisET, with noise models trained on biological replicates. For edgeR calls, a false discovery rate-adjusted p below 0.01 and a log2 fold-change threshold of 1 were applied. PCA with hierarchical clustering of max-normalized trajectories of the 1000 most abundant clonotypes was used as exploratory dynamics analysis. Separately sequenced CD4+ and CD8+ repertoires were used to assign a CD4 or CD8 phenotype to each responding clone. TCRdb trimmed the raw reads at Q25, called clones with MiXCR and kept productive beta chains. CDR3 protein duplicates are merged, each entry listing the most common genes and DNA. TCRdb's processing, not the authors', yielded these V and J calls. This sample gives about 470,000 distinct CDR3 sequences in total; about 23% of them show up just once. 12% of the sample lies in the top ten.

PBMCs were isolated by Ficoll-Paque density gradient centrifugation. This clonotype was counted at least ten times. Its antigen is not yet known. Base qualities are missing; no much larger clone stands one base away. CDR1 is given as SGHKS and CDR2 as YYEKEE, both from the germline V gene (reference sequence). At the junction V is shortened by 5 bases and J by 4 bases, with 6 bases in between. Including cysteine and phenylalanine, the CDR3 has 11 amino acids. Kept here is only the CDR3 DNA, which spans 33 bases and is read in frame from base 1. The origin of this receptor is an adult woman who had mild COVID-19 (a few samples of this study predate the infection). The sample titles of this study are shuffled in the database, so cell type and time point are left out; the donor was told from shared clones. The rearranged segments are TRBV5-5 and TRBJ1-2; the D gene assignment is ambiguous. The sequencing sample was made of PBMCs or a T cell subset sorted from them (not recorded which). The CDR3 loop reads CASSQGYGYTF. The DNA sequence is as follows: TGTGCCAGCAGTCAAGGCTATGGCTACACCTTC.